This TCR beta chain is from a study of blood T cell repertoires in COVID-19. Study-wide background: COVID-19 samples, acute and convalescent, were from the United States, Italy and Spain. T cells, B-cell-depleted T cells, or PBMCs supplied cDNA or gDNA.

Sequencing was performed with immunoSEQ multiplex PCR; in TCRdb, only in-frame clones are kept and a portion is missing. Among 110,000 or so clones listed, approximately 90% were seen once. The V gene's germline CDR1 is SGDLS and CDR2 YYNGEE. Trimming took 2 bases from V and 1 from J; bases not matched to a gene: 4. CDR3 length: 16 residues. The receptor comes from a woman in her sixties or seventies who had recovered from COVID-19. The sequenced sample consisted of peripheral blood. The J gene is TRBJ2-5, the V gene TRBV9, with 11 bases fitting TRBD2. CDR3 amino acids: CASSVSSGGVQETQYF. CDR3 in DNA: TGTGCCAGCAGCGTCAGTAGCGGGGGGGTCCAAGAGACCCAGTACTTC.